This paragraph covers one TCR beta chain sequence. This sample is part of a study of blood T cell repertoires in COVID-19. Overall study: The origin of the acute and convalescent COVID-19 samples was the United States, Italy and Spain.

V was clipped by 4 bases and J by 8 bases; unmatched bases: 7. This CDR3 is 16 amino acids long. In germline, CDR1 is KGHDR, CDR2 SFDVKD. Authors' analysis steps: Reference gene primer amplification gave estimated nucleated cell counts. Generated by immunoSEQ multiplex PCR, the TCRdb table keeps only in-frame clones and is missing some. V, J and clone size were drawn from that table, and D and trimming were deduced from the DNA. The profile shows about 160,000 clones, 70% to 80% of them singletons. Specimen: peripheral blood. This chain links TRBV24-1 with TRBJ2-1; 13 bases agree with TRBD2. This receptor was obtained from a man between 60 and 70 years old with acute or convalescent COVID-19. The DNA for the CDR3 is TGTGCCACCAGTGAGGTTACTAGCGGGGGGGCCTATGAGCAGTTCTTC. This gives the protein CATSEVTSGGAYEQFF.